This T cell receptor beta chain appears in the sequencing data of a study of T cells after yellow fever vaccination (dated by TCRdb to the late 2010s). Study-wide context: The SMART-Seq v4 Ultra Low Input RNA kit was used to prepare libraries from fractions with low cell numbers. To follow T-cell clones before and after both primary and booster YFV17D yellow fever vaccination, bulk TCR alpha and beta repertoires underwent longitudinal sequencing. Two healthy male donors made up the cohort, one aged 18 to 30 years and the other aged 30 to 40 years. Blood was collected at multiple timepoints before and after primary and secondary immunization, and bulk PBMC replicates and cell subsets were isolated. What the research found in general, with its limitations: Because abundant contaminating clonotypes from the bulk population could be contained in FACS-sorted repertoires, computational filtering was required. After the booster, most of the clones that had expanded following primary vaccination were detected again (almost 98% of CD4 and 80% to 90% of CD8), which suggests that memory was broadly maintained. A small share of clonotypes was detected in both CD4 and CD8 compartments, with the overlap likely arising from convergent recombination. Only a couple of donors were included in the study, so the extent to which the findings can be generalized is limited. The secondary T-cell response was found to be weaker but faster than the primary response, with a peak reached on day 5 rather than on day 15.

On this clonotype itself: The target of this receptor is not known. Base qualities were left out, and no much larger clone turns up one base away.

This sample's treatment or condition label indicates: live attenuated yellow fever vaccine strain. At every blood-draw timepoint, two biological replicates of bulk PBMCs were collected. PBMCs were isolated from peripheral blood using a standard Ficoll-Paque protocol. TriZol was used to extract RNA from bulk PBMCs, from CD4 and CD8 fractions, and from dextramer-positive and dextramer-negative fractions. The CDR3 measures 15 amino acids from cysteine to phenylalanine. Just the 45-base CDR3 DNA is kept, in frame starting at base 1. V and J lose 3 bases and 5 bases, and a span of 13 bases separates them. CDR1 and CDR2 (SGHTA, FQGNSA) derive from the germline V gene. TCR cDNA was synthesized by 5'RACE template switching, through which a universal primer site and unique molecular identifiers were introduced. Priming of cDNA synthesis was performed from both the TCR alpha and TCR beta constant segments. Library amplification involved two PCR steps, and the second step added sample barcodes and sequencing adapters. Sequencing of the libraries was done on either Illumina HiSeq 2500 (2x100 bp) or NovaSeq (2x150 bp). As for the original processing: Demultiplexing of reads and collapsing into UMI consensus sequences were performed with MIGEC, and V(D)J alignment was carried out with MiXCR. Vaccine-responding clonotypes were defined with edgeR using replicate PBMC samples, requiring FDR below 0.01 and a log2 fold change above 5 up to day 15. Each bulk clonotype was labeled CD4 or CD8 based on which sequenced repertoire, CD4 or CD8, contained the clonotype at higher abundance. TCRdb reran the public reads through fastp at Q25 and MiXCR, keeping productive beta chains. Each entry merges the rows of one CDR3 protein and shows their most common DNA and genes. The V and J calls and clone size are TCRdb's, not the authors'. The table for this sample lists nearly 550,000 distinct CDR3 sequences; about 19% of them were counted only once. 13% to 15% of the sample is taken by the ten largest.

The sequencing used PBMCs, collected 15 days after the yellow fever booster vaccination. The source of this sequence is a man younger than 45 who received the YFV17D yellow fever vaccine. Rearrangement joined TRBV7-2 to TRBJ2-2; perhaps TRBD1 is the D gene, with 5 bases matching. The DNA sequence is as follows: TGTGCCAGCAGCTTCGGACACCTGGAAACCGGGGAGCTGTTTTTT. This yields the protein CASSFGHLETGELFF.